This TCR beta chain is drawn from a study of early T cells in non-severe SARS-CoV-2 infection. Trimming shortened V by 2 bases and J by 0 bases, and 11 bases separated the two germline ends. Germline CDR1 SGHTA, CDR2 FQGNSA. The CDR3 sequence is 15 residues long. TCRdb re-called the 5' RACE reads through MiXCR, storing one row per CDR3 protein. The table shows about 99,000 distinct CDR3 sequences, with 16% occurring only once. The sample was whole blood. V usage is TRBV7-2 and J usage is TRBJ2-7; no definite D call. The source is an adult who was a healthcare worker with PCR-confirmed SARS-CoV-2 infection or an uninfected control (not recorded which). The CDR3, as DNA: TGTGCCAGCAGCTTAAATGGTCTAAGCTCCTACGAGCAGTACTTC. It is translated as CASSLNGLSSYEQYF.